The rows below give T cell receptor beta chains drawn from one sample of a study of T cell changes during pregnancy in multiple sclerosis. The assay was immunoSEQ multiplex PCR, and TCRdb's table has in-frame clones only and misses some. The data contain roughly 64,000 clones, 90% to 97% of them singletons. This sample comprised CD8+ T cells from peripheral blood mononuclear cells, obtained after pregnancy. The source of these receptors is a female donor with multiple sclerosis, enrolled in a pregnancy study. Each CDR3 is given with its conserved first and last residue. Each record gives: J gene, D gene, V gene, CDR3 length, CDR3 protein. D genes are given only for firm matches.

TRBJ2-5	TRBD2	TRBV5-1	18	CASSLMLAGEVRKETQYF
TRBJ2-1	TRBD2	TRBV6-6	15	CASRATLAPYNEQFF
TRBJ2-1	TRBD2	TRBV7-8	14	CASSRSAGGHEQFF
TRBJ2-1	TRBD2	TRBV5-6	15	CASSGTSGVGNEQFF
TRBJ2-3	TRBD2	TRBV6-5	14	CASSPLAGGDTQYF
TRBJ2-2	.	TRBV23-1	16	CASSQFGPGDTGELFF
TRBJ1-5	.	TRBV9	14	CASSVDATVQPQHF
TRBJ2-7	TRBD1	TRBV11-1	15	CASSLDRDRPYEQYF
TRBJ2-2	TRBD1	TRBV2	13	CARQGASTGELFF
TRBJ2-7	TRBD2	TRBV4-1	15	CASSQGLAGSYEQYF
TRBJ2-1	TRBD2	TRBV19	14	CATLPREGENEQFF
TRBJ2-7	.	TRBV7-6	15	CASSLSGGDLREQYF
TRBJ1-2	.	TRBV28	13	CASSLWQGDGYTF
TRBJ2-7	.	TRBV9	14	CASSETWEPYEQYF
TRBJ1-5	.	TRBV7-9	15	CASSADLGINQPQHF
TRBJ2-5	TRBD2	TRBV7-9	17	CASSPRTSGIGGETQYF
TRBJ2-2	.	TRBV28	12	CASSYNTGELFF
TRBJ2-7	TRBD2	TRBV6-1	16	CASSEDLASGTYEQYF
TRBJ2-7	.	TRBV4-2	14	CASSQEAGSYEQYF
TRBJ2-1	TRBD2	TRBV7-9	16	CASSATHSLAADEQFF
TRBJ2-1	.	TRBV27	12	CASSHLFNEQFF
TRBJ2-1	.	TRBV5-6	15	CASSLLVAGYNEQFF
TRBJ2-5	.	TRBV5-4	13	CASSSSGGETQYF
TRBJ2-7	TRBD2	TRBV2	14	CASSLAGGSYEQYF
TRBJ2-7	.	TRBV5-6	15	CASSLAQGMDNEQYF
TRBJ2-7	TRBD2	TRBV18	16	CASSPAGGPLAYEQYF
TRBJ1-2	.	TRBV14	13	CASSAGIDHGYTF
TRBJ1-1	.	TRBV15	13	CATSRDRLMEAFF
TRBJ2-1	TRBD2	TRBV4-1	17	CASSWLAGGSSYNEQFF
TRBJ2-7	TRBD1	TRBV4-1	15	CASSLRQGTTREQYF
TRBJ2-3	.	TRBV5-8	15	CASSKHGRITDTQYF